Below, one T cell receptor beta chain is given with its context. Its specificity is not known. The CDR3 has 15 residues. With 3 bases removed from V and 5 bases from J, the gap between germline ends came to 18 bases. The germline V gene encodes CDR1 SQVTM and CDR2 ANQGSEA. These data originate in a study of tumor-infiltrating lymphocytes in primary liver carcinoma. Study-wide results and limits: Only about 7-24% of top clones were detected in all five tumor regions.

Production of TCR beta cDNA used around 460 ng total RNA together with a constant-region primer. Library construction for TCR beta comprised three nested multiplex PCR rounds performed with slightly modified ARM-PCR. The first two PCR rounds used TRBV1-TRBV30 forward primers with a C-beta reverse primer, about 10 cycles each. One entry per CDR3 protein results from TCRdb running MiXCR on the multiplex PCR reads. Of roughly 100,000 distinct CDR3 sequences in the sample, around 83% are singletons; the top ten hold around 21%. The roughly 17-32 mg bulk tissue piece was not sorted before simultaneous RNA and DNA extraction. Samples came from superior, inferior, lateral poles and tumor centre. Every tumor specimen contained over 85% viable tumor cells.

The chain is built from TRBV29-1 and TRBJ2-3, with unresolved D. The origin of this receptor is a man aged 35-49 years with primary liver carcinoma and hepatitis B virus infection. Sequencing input: liver tumor tissue from sampling region 3. The sample's subset: tumor region T3, left-lateral pole. For the CDR3, the DNA is TGCAGCGTTGAGAAAGCAGGAGTGAGGATAGATACGCAGTATTTT. Translation gives CSVEKAGVRIDTQYF.